This T cell receptor (beta chain) was sequenced for a study of blood T cell repertoires in COVID-19. Methods used by the authors: Estimates of nucleated cell counts were drawn from the amplification of reference gene primers. This table comes from immunoSEQ multiplex PCR, and its TCRdb copy is limited to in-frame clones, with some not included. From that table come the V and J calls and clone size; the DNA was used to work out D and trimming. The table has over 350,000 clones, just over 90% seen once. Cohorts were determined from participant-reported clinical history. Unmatched junction bases numbered 6, after V lost 6 bases and J lost 7 bases. Looked up from germline, CDR1 is MNHEY and CDR2 is SVGAGI. CDR3 length: 14 residues.

This TCR was sampled from a woman aged 40 to 55 who had been exposed to COVID-19. Sequencing used PBMCs or T cells enriched from blood (not recorded which). The gene calls are TRBV6-5 and TRBJ1-6; TRBD1 matches at 7 bases. In nucleotides, the CDR3 is TGTGCCAGCAGGGTTGACAGGGACAATTCACCCCTCCACTTT. Protein sequence: CASRVDRDNSPLHF.